Below are 24 T cell receptor beta chains sequenced from a single sample in a study of sequential checkpoint blockade in melanoma. Sample treatment: randomized to nivolumab then ipilimumab (arm A) or the reverse (arm B). TCRdb's table, derived via immunoSEQ multiplex PCR, lists solely in-frame clones and lacks some. The top ten clones hold more than 25% of a sample with about 11,000 clones, approximately 30% of them seen once. The material was tumor tissue (inferred from file names), obtained from a patient given nivolumab and ipilimumab in sequence. The receptors stem from a human donor with melanoma.

The rearrangement uses TRBV5-1 and TRBJ1-4, with TRBD1 identical over 7 bases. The CDR3 extends over 15 amino acids. Unmatched junction bases numbered 13, after V lost 7 bases and J lost 7 bases. The germline gives CDR1 SGHRS, CDR2 YFSETQ. Here the CDR3 reads CASHETGAVGEKLFF. DNA for the CDR3: TGCGCCAGCCACGAAACAGGGGCTGTCGGTGAAAAACTGTTTTTT.

This clone was seen only a few times. The chain joins TRBV6-8 to TRBJ1-1; 8 bases agree with TRBD1. The V segment lost 6 bases and the J segment 7 bases; nucleotides outside the gene matches: 13. The CDR3 contains 15 residues. Germline values: CDR1 MNHGY, CDR2 SAAAGT. For the CDR3, the DNA is TGTGCCAGCAGCAACAGTGACAGGGGAAGGAGTGAAGCTTTCTTT. Translation gives CASSNSDRGRSEAFF.

The chain couples TRBV9 to TRBJ2-5; no reliable D call. With 0 bases removed from V and 5 bases from J, the gap between germline ends came to 14 bases. The CDR3 loop spans 15 amino acids. Germline CDR1 SGDLS, CDR2 YYNGEE. CDR3 nucleotide sequence: TGTGCCAGCAGCGTAGCGGGTCAGGCGTACGAGACCCAGTACTTC. Translated: CASSVAGQAYETQYF.

V usage is TRBV11-3 and J usage is TRBJ2-2; 14 bases agree with TRBD2. CDR1 and CDR2 from the germline V gene are SGHNT and YENEEA. V gave up 8 bases and J gave up 5 bases; unmatched junction bases: 1. This CDR3 comprises 14 residues. CDR3 in DNA: TGTGCCAGCCGACTAGCGGGGGGGACCGGGGAGCTGTTTTTT. It codes for CASRLAGGTGELFF.

The chain carries TRBV30 and TRBJ1-1, with TRBD1 as a possible D gene (5 bases). Trimming removed 3 bases from V and 4 bases from J, with 12 bases in between. The CDR3 length is 13 residues. Germline V gives CDR1 GTSNPN, CDR2 SVGIG (reference sequence). CDR3 DNA: TGTGCCTGGAGGTTCGAGGGGAGCACTGAAGCTTTCTTT. This sequence encodes CAWRFEGSTEAFF. The full variable domain, in which reference TRBV30 and TRBJ1-1 provide the parts outside the CDR3, is SQTIHQWPATLVQPVGSPLSLECTVEGTSNPNLYWYRQAAGRGLQLLFYSVGIGQISSEVPQNLSASRPQDRQFILSSKKLLLSDSGFYLCAWRFEGSTEAFFGQGTRLTVV.

Only a few counts were recorded for this clone. The chain is built from TRBV19 and TRBJ2-7; 8 bases map to TRBD1. V lost 10 bases to trimming and J lost 3 bases; unmatched junction nucleotides: 5. Germline assignment: CDR1 LNHDA and CDR2 SQIVND (reference sequence). The CDR3 runs 12 residues. Here the CDR3 reads CATGTGVYEQYF. The CDR3 bases are TGTGCCACCGGGACAGGAGTCTACGAGCAGTACTTC.

This clone is medium-sized in the sample. The chain has TRBV11-3 and TRBJ2-3; 8 bases fit TRBD1. CDR1 is SGHNT and CDR2 is YENEEA in the germline V gene. With V trimmed by 5 bases and J by 4 bases, 8 bases remained unmatched. The CDR3 consists of 15 residues. CDR3 nucleotide sequence: TGTGCCAGCAGCGCTACAGGGGGATGGGCAGATACGCAGTATTTT. Translation gives CASSATGGWADTQYF.

Only a few counts were recorded for this clone. The chain joins TRBV11-3 to TRBJ1-1; TRBD1 agrees at 11 bases. The V gene's germline CDR1 is SGHNT and CDR2 YENEEA. The CDR3 sequence is 16 residues long. The ends lost 5 bases at V and 3 bases at J; junction bases unmatched: 8. The CDR3 loop reads CASSRDRGFFDTEAFF. CDR3 in DNA: TGTGCCAGCAGCCGGGACAGGGGGTTTTTTGACACTGAAGCTTTCTTT.

This rearrangement joins TRBV11-3 to TRBJ2-7; possibly TRBD1 or TRBD2 for D (5 bases each). Germline assignment: CDR1 SGHNT and CDR2 YENEEA. The CDR3 sequence is 15 residues long. V was trimmed by 3 bases and J by 4 bases, leaving 16 bases between them. The CDR3 spells CASSFFTGTAYEQYF. The CDR3 DNA reads as TGTGCCAGCAGCTTCTTCACCGGGACGGCTTACGAGCAGTACTTC.

This clone was observed a few times. The rearrangement uses TRBV12-2 and TRBJ2-3; the table gives TRBD2 as D, unverified against the DNA. TRBV12-2 is a pseudogene. The CDR3 runs to 15 residues. For the CDR3, the DNA is TGTGCCAGTGAAGAGACTAGCGGGGACACAGATACGCAGTATTTT. Its protein product is CASEETSGDTDTQYF.

The chain uses TRBV9 and TRBJ2-2; TRBD2 might be the D (5 bases). Trimming took off 2 bases at V and 7 bases at J, with 9 bases between the two ends. The CDR3 is made up of 13 amino acids. The germline gives CDR1 SGDLS, CDR2 YYNGEE. CDR3 protein: CASSVNGLGELFF. The CDR3 coding sequence is TGTGCCAGCAGCGTTAACGGACTCGGGGAGCTGTTTTTT. Full variable domain (outside the CDR3, taken from reference TRBV9 and TRBJ2-2): DSGVTQTPKHLITATGQRVTLRCSPRSGDLSVYWYQQSLDQGLQFLIQYYNGEERAKGNILERFSAQQFPDLHSELNLSSLELGDSALYFCASSVNGLGELFFGEGSRLTVL.

The V call is TRBV6-8, the J call TRBJ2-1; 7 positions match TRBD1. Germline-derived CDR1 and CDR2 are MNHGY and SAAAGT. CDR3 length: 16 residues. Losses at the gene ends were 6 bases for V and 3 bases for J; bases not matched to a gene: 11. CDR3 sequence reads: CASSPGDSYFYNEQFF. The CDR3 nucleotides read TGTGCCAGCAGCCCCGGGGACAGTTACTTCTACAATGAGCAGTTCTTC.

This chain links TRBV29-1 with TRBJ2-6; D not resolved. CDR1 SQVTM and CDR2 ANQGSEA come from the germline V gene. This CDR3 region has 14 residues. The V and J ends lost 7 bases and 2 bases respectively, with 12 bases between them. This chain's CDR3 is CSAESSAGANVLTF. CDR3 in DNA: TGCAGCGCCGAGAGTTCGGCTGGGGCCAACGTCCTGACTTTC.

The table lists this clone with many counts. The J gene is TRBJ2-7, the V gene TRBV11-3; D possibly corresponds to TRBD1 (6 bases). V lost 2 bases, J lost 6 bases, and 23 bases lay in between. Germline CDR1 is SGHNT and CDR2 is YENEEA. This CDR3 comprises 17 residues. The CDR3: CASSLRALPAGQSEQYF. The CDR3, as DNA: TGTGCCAGCAGCTTACGGGCTCTACCCGCCGGACAGAGCGAGCAGTACTTC.

The V gene is TRBV19, the J gene TRBJ2-3; D is uncertain. The CDR3 loop spans 14 amino acids. Germline CDR1 is LNHDA and CDR2 is SQIVND (reference sequence). Trimming took 2 bases from V and 2 from J, leaving 8 bases between them. In nucleotides, the CDR3 is TGTGCCAGTAGTATACTGGGCGTCACAGATACGCAGTATTTT. Translation: CASSILGVTDTQYF.

This chain links TRBV29-1 with TRBJ1-2; D is possibly TRBD1 (6 bases). V was shortened by 3 bases and J by 3 bases, with 8 bases between the two germline ends. From germline, CDR1 is SQVTM and CDR2 ANQGSEA. The CDR3 spans 12 residues. The CDR3 DNA follows: TGCAGCGTTGATAACAGGGACTATGGCTACACCTTC. Amino acids: CSVDNRDYGYTF.

This clone was seen more than once but under ten times. This sequence joins TRBV9 and TRBJ2-5; 7 bases line up with TRBD2. The V segment lost 5 bases and the J segment 4 bases; nucleotides outside the gene matches: 14. Germline V CDR1 and CDR2: SGDLS, YYNGEE. CDR3 size: 16 residues. The chain's CDR3 is CASSTILGLVTETQYF. DNA of the CDR3: TGTGCCAGCAGTACCATCCTAGGACTAGTAACAGAGACCCAGTACTTC.

This clone has only a few counts. This chain uses TRBV6-8 with TRBJ1-5, with a tentative D call TRBD1 (5 bases). With 1 base removed from V and 3 bases from J, the gap between germline ends came to 10 bases. The CDR3 sequence is 15 residues long. Germline V gene lookup returns CDR1 MNHGY and CDR2 SAAAGT. The CDR3 nucleotides read TGTGCCAGCAGTTACTTCGGGACCTTCAATCAGCCCCAGCATTTT. Protein sequence: CASSYFGTFNQPQHF.

Only a few counts were recorded for this clone. The rearrangement links TRBV4-1 to TRBJ2-2, with 9 bases identical to TRBD2. CDR3 length: 19 residues. Germline V gene sequence: CDR1 MGHRA, CDR2 YSYEKL. J gave up 6 bases and V 0 bases, and 14 bases lay outside the gene matches. The CDR3 region is CASSQERLAGSFRPGELFF. For the CDR3, the DNA is TGCGCCAGCAGCCAAGAGAGGCTAGCGGGGTCCTTTCGTCCCGGGGAGCTGTTTTTT.

This clone was seen repeatedly, ten times or more. V is TRBV11-3 and J is TRBJ2-3; 13 positions agree with TRBD2. The germline V gene encodes CDR1 SGHNT and CDR2 YENEEA. The CDR3 runs to 15 residues. The V and J ends lost 3 bases and 6 bases, in that order; junction bases with no gene match: 3. The CDR3 DNA reads TGTGCCAGCAGCTTGCAGACTAGCGGGGGGGATACGCAGTATTTT. It specifies CASSLQTSGGDTQYF.

The CDR3, as DNA: TGTGCCAGCAGATCCGGGGGCCGGTATGGCTACACCTTC. Protein: CASRSGGRYGYTF. The genes are TRBV6-8 and TRBJ1-2; tentative D call: TRBD1 (6 bases). The V gene's germline CDR1 is MNHGY and CDR2 SAAAGT. The CDR3 is 13 amino acids. The V and J ends lost 6 bases and 5 bases respectively, with 13 bases between them.

This sequence joins TRBV11-3 and TRBJ1-2; 7 bases agree with TRBD1. Germline V gene data show CDR1 as SGHNT and CDR2 as YENEEA. V trimming: 2 bases; J trimming: 4 bases; junction bases outside the gene matches: 7. This CDR3 is 15 amino acids long. Written as DNA, the CDR3 is TGTGCCAGCAGCTTAAAACAGGGGAACTTCTATGGCTACACCTTC. It specifies CASSLKQGNFYGYTF.

This clone has just a few counts. The J gene is TRBJ2-7, the V gene TRBV6-8; perhaps D is TRBD1 or TRBD2 (6 bases each). This CDR3 comprises 15 residues. Per the germline V gene, CDR1 is MNHGY and CDR2 is SAAAGT. Deletions cut 9 bases from V and 2 bases from J, with 20 bases between. Here the CDR3 reads CASKTEGGVPYEQYF. Written as DNA, the CDR3 is TGTGCCAGTAAGACTGAGGGGGGAGTCCCCTACGAGCAGTACTTC.

The chain is built from TRBV11-3 and TRBJ2-1, with 8 bases matching TRBD1. V gave up 3 bases and J gave up 3 bases; unmatched junction bases: 4. Germline assignment: CDR1 SGHNT and CDR2 YENEEA. The CDR3 has 15 residues. DNA for the CDR3: TGTGCCAGCAGCTTGGGGACAGGCCTCTACAATGAGCAGTTCTTC. It translates to CASSLGTGLYNEQFF.